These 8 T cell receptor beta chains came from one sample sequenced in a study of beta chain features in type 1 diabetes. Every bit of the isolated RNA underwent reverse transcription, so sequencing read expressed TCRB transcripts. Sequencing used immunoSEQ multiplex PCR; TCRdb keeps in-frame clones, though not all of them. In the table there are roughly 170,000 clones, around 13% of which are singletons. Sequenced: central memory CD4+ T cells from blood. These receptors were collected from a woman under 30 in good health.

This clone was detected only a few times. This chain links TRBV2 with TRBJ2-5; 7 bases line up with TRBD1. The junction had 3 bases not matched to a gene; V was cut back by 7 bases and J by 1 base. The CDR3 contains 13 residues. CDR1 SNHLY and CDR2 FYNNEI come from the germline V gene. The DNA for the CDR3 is TGTGCCAGCACTGGACAGGCCCAAGAGACCCAGTACTTC. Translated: CASTGQAQETQYF.

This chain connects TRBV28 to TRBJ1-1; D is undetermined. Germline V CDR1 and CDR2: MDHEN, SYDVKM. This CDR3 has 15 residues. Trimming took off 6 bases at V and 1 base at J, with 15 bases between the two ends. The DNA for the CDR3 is TGTGCCAGCAGCCTCGCAGGCCGGCAGAACACTGAAGCTTTCTTT. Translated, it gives CASSLAGRQNTEAFF.

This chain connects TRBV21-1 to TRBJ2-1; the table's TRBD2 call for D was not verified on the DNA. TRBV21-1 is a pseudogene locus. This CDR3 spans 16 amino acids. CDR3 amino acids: CASSPRVAGFSDEQFF. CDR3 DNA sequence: TGTGCCAGCAGTCCGCGAGTAGCGGGTTTTAGCGATGAGCAGTTCTTC.

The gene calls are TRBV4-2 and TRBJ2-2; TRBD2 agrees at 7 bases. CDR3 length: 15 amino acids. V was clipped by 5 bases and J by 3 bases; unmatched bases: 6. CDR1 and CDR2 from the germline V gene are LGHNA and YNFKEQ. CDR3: CASSYGGSDTGELFF. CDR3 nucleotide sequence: TGTGCCAGCAGCTATGGCGGGAGCGACACCGGGGAGCTGTTTTTT.

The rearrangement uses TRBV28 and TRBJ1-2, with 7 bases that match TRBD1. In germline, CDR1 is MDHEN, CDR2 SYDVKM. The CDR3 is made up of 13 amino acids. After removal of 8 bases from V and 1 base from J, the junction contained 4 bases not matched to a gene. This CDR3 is CASRDSLNYGYTF. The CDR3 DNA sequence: TGTGCCAGCCGGGACAGCCTTAACTATGGCTACACCTTC.

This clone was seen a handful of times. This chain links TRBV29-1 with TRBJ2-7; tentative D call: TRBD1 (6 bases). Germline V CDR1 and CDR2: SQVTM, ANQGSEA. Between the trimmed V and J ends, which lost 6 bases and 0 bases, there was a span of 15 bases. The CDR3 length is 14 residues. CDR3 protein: CSVTGTGSSYEQYF. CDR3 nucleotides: TGCAGCGTCACAGGGACCGGAAGCTCCTACGAGCAGTACTTC.

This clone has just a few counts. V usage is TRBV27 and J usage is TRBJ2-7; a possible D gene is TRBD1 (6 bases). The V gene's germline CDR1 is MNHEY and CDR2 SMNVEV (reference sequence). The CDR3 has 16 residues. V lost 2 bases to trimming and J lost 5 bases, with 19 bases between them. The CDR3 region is CASSLGRGHPSNEQYF. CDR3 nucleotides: TGTGCCAGCAGTTTAGGTCGGGGACACCCAAGCAACGAGCAGTACTTC.

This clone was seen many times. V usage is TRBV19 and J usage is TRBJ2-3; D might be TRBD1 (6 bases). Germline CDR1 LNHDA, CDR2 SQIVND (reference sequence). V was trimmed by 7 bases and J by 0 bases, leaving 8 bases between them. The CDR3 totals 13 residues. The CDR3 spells CASKDRSTDTQYF. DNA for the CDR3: TGTGCCAGTAAGGACAGAAGCACAGATACGCAGTATTTT.